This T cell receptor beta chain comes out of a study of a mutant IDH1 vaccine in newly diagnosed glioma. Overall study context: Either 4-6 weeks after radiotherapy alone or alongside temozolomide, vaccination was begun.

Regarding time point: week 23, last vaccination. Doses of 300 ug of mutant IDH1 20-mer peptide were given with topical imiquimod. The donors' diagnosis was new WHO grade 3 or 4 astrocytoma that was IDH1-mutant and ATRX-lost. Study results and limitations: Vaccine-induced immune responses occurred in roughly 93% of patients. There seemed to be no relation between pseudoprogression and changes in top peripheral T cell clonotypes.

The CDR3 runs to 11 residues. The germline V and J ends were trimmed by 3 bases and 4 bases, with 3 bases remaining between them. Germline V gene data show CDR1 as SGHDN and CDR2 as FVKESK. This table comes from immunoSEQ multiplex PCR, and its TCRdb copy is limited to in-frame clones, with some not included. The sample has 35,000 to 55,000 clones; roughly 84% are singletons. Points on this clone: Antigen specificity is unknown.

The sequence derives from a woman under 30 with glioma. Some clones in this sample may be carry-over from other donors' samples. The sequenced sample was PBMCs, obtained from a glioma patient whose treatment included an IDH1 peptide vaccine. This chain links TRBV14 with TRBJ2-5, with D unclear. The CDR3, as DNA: TGTGCCAGCAGCCAGGCAGAGACCCAGTACTTC. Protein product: CASSQAETQYF.